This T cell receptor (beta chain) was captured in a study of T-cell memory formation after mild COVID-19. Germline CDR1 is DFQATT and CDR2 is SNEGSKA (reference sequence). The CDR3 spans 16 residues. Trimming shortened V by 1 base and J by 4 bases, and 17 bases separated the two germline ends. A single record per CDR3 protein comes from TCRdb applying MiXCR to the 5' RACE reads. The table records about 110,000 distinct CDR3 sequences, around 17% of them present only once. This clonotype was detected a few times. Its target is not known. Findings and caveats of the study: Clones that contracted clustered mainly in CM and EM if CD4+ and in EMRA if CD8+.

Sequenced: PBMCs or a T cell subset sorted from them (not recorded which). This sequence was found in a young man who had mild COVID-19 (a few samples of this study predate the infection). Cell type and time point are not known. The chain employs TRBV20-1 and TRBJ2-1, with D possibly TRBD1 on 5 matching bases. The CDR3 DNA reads TGCAGTGCTAGAGGCCCTGCCTTGGACATATACAATGAGCAGTTCTTC. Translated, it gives CSARGPALDIYNEQFF.